This T cell receptor (beta chain) was documented in a study of shared clonotypes between healthy human individuals. Study context: CD4 naive cells filled three plates per donor, CD4 memory three, CD8 naive two and CD8 memory one.

The CDR3 length is 13 residues. CDR1 is LNHNV and CDR2 is YYDKDF in the germline V gene (reference sequence). Trimming took off 5 bases at V and 5 bases at J, with 12 bases between the two ends. Worth noting for this clone: Its antigen is not identified.

Sequenced by immunoSEQ multiplex PCR; TCRdb stores in-frame clones only, minus some. The data contain about 2.3 million clones, just over 90% of them singletons. Adults of Caucasian background living in Nashville, Tennessee made up all donors. Findings and caveats of the study: Clonotypes that were shared across a handful of donors made up roughly 5% of naive CD4 clonotypes. Generation probabilities of non-shared clonotypes were lower (relative to those shared by all four donors).

The rearrangement uses TRBV15 and TRBJ2-5; the D is unclear. The sequencing input was naive CD4+ T cells from PBMCs. Subset denoted: CD45RA+ positively selected. This receptor was identified in a man between 18 and 35 years old in good health. Some clones in this sample may be carry-over from other donors' samples. For the CDR3, the DNA is TGTGCCACCAGCTTATGGCTCCCTGAGACCCAGTACTTC. Its translation: CATSLWLPETQYF.